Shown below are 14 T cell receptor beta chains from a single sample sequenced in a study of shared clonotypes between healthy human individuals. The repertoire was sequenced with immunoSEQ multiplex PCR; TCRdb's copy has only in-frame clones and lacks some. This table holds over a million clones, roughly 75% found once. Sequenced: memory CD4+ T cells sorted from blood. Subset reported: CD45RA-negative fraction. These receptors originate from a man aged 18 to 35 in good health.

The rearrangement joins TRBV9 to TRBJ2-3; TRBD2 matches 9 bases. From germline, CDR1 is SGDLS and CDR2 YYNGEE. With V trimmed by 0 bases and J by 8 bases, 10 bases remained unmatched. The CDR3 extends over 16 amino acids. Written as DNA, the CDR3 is TGTGCCAGCAGCGTAGACCTGGGACTAGCCCCAGGTACGCAGTATTTT. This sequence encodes CASSVDLGLAPGTQYF.

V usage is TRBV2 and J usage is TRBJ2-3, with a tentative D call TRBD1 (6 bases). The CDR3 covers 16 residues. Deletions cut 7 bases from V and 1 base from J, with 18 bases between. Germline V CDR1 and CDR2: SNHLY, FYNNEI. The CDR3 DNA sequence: TGTGCCAGCAAACCTCACCCCCCAGGGGGCACAGATACGCAGTATTTT. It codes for CASKPHPPGGTDTQYF.

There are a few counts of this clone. CDR3 sequence (DNA): TGTGCCAGCAGCGTAGAAGGTCGGACTAATGAAAAACTGTTTTTT. The encoded protein is CASSVEGRTNEKLFF. The chain combines TRBV9 with TRBJ1-4, with no clear D. The V end was cut by 0 bases, the J end by 2 bases, with 8 bases between. Per the germline V gene, CDR1 is SGDLS and CDR2 is YYNGEE. This CDR3 spans 15 amino acids.

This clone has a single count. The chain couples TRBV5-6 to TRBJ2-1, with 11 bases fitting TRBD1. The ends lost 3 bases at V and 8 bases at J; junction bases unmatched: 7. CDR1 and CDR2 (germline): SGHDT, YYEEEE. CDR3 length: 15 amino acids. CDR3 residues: CASSSDRGRSHEQFF. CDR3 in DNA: TGTGCCAGCAGCTCGGACAGGGGGCGCAGCCATGAGCAGTTCTTC.

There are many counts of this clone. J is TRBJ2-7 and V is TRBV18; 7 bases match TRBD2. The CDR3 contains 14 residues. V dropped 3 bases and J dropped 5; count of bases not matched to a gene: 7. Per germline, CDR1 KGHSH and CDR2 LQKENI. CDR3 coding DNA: TGTGCCAGCTCACCCCCCGGGGGGTTCAACGAGCAGTACTTC. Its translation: CASSPPGGFNEQYF.

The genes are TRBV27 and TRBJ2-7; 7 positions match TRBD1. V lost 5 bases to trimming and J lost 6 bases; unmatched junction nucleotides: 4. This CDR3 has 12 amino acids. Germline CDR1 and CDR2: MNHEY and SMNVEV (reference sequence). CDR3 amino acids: CASSQGVGEQYF. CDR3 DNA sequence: TGTGCCAGCAGTCAGGGGGTTGGCGAGCAGTACTTC.

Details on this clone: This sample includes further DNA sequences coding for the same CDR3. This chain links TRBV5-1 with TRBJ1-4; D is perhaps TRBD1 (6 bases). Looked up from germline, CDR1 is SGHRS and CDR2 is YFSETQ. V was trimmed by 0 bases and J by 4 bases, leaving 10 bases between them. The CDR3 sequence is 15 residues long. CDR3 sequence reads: CASSLEGQYNEKLFF. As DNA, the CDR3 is TGCGCCAGCAGCTTGGAAGGACAGTATAATGAAAAACTGTTTTTT.

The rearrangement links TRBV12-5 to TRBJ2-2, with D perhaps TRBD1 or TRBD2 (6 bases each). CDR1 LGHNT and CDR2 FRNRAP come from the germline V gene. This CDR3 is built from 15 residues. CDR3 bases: TGTCCAAAGGGGGGCAGGCACAACAACACCGGGGAGCTGTTTTTT. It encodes CPKGGRHNNTGELFF.

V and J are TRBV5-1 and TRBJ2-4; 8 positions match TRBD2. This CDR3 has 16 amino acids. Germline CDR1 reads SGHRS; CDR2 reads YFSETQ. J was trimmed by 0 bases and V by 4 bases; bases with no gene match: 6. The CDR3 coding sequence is TGCGCCAGCAGCCCAAATACTAGCGGAGCCAAAAACATTCAGTACTTC. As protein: CASSPNTSGAKNIQYF.

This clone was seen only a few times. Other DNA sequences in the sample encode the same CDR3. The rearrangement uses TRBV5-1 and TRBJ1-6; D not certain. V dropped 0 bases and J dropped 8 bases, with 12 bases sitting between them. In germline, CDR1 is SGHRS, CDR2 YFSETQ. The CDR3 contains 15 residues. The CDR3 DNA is TGCGCCAGCAGCTTGGTGGGTGGCCCGGATTCACCCCTCCACTTT. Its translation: CASSLVGGPDSPLHF.

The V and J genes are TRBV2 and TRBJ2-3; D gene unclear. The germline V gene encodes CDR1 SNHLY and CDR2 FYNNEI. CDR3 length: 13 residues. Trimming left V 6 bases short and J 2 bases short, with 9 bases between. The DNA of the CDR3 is TGTGCCAGCAGCTCATTGGCCACAGATACGCAGTATTTT. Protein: CASSSLATDTQYF.

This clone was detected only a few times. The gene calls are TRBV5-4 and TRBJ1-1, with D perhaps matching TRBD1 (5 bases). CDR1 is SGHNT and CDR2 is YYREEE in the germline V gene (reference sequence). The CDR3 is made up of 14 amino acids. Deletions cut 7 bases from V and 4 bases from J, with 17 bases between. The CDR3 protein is CASARGPQGTEAFF. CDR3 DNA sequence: TGTGCCAGCGCCCGTGGGCCCCAGGGCACTGAAGCTTTCTTT. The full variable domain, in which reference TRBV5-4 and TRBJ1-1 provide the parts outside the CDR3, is ETGVTQSPTHLIKTRGQQVTLRCSSQSGHNTVSWYQQALGQGPQFIFQYYREEENGRGNFPPRFSGLQFPNYSSELNVNALELDDSALYLCASARGPQGTEAFFGQGTRLTVV.

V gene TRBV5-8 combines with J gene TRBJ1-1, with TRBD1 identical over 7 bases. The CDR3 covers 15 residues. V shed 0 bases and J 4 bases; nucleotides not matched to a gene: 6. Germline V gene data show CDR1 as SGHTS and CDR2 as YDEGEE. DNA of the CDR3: TGTGCCAGCAGCTTGGGACAGGGATGGATCACTGAAGCTTTCTTT. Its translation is CASSLGQGWITEAFF.

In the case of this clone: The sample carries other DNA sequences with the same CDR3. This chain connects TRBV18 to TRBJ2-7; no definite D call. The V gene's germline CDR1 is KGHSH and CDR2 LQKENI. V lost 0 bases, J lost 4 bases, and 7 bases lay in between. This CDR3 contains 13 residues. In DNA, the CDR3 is TGTGCCAGCTCACCACCGGCCGGATACGAGCAGTACTTC. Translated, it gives CASSPPAGYEQYF. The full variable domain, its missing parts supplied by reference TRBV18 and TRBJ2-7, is NAGVMQNPRHLVRRRGQEARLRCSPMKGHSHVYWYRQLPEEGLKFMVYLQKENIIDESGMPKERFSAEFPKEGPSILRIQQVVRGDSAAYFCASSPPAGYEQYFGPGTRLTVT.